The 19 T cell receptor beta chains listed next were all sequenced from one sample in a study of blood T cells in healthy people across ages. A second PCR, run for roughly 7 to 11 cycles, used a sample-barcoded 5' primer plus a J-beta primer mix. TCRdb re-called the 5' RACE reads with MiXCR, one entry per CDR3 protein. The repertoire includes some 890,000 distinct CDR3 sequences, roughly 29% of them detected once, and 10% to 13% sits in the top ten. The same sample was also used in a study of T cells of mothers and their children.

The sequencing input was blood. The receptors come from a woman aged 35 to 49 in good health.

The rearrangement links TRBV20-1 to TRBJ2-7; D gene uncertain. CDR1 is DFQATT and CDR2 is SNEGSKA in the germline V gene (reference sequence). Trimming took 5 bases from V and 2 from J, leaving 16 bases between them. The CDR3 has 14 amino acids. Written as DNA, the CDR3 is TGCAGTGCTCCCGACTCCCGGGCCGCCTACGAGCAGTACTTC. Its protein is CSAPDSRAAYEQYF.

This clonotype was detected only a few times. The chain employs TRBV5-1 and TRBJ1-4, with a possible D match to TRBD1 (5 bases). V was trimmed by 4 bases and J by 4 bases, leaving 11 bases between them. The CDR3 extends over 14 amino acids. Germline V CDR1 and CDR2: SGHRS, YFSETQ. CDR3 nucleotides: TGCGCCAGCAGCCTGGCAGGGTATAATGAAAAACTGTTTTTT. It specifies CASSLAGYNEKLFF.

A single count supports this clonotype. The CDR3 reads CASSLGTGFRTDTQYF. CDR3 nucleotide sequence: TGTGCCAGCAGTTTAGGGACAGGGTTTAGGACAGATACGCAGTATTTT. V is TRBV27 and J is TRBJ2-3; TRBD1 agrees at 9 bases. From germline, CDR1 is MNHEY and CDR2 SMNVEV (reference sequence). J gave up 3 bases and V 2 bases, and 6 bases lay outside the gene matches. This CDR3 has 16 amino acids.

A remark on this clonotype: A much bigger clone sits one base away, suggesting this may be a read error. The chain combines TRBV29-1 with TRBJ1-2, with 10 bases identical to TRBD1. Per germline, CDR1 SQVTM and CDR2 ANQGSEA. CDR3 length equals 14 residues. Written as DNA, the CDR3 is TGCCGCGTTGACAATCCGGGACAGGGGTCTGGCTACACCTTC. Translated, it gives CRVDNPGQGSGYTF.

This clonotype was seen many times. This chain joins TRBV12-3 or TRBV12-4 and TRBJ1-2; tentatively, D is TRBD1 (6 bases). This CDR3 contains 15 residues. The V gene lost 6 bases and the J gene lost 0 bases, with 14 bases spanning the gap. This chain's CDR3 is CASSTGTYANYGYTF. In nucleotides, the CDR3 is TGTGCCAGCAGCACCGGGACATATGCTAACTATGGCTACACCTTC.

This clonotype occurred a few times. J is TRBJ1-1 and V is TRBV2, with D possibly TRBD1 on 6 matching bases. Germline CDR1 and CDR2: SNHLY and FYNNEI. V gave up 4 bases and J gave up 1 base, with 13 bases separating them. The CDR3 is 15 residues long. The CDR3 spells CASSGPGQRNTEAFF. The DNA for the CDR3 is TGTGCCAGCAGTGGACCGGGACAAAGGAACACTGAAGCTTTCTTT.

This sequence joins TRBV12-3 or TRBV12-4 and TRBJ2-1; D perhaps matches TRBD2 (7 bases). The CDR3 covers 14 residues. The germline V and J ends were trimmed by 7 bases and 4 bases, with 14 bases remaining between them. The CDR3 here is CASIRGGEYNEQFF. Here the CDR3 DNA reads TGTGCCAGCATTAGAGGGGGGGAATACAATGAGCAGTTCTTC.

This clonotype occurred a few times. A much larger clone differs by one base, so this may be a read error. The V gene is TRBV2, the J gene TRBJ2-6; tentatively, D is TRBD1 or TRBD2 (5 bases each). CDR1 SNHLY and CDR2 FYNNEI come from the germline V gene. The CDR3 is 16 amino acids. V was trimmed by 6 bases and J by 0 bases, leaving 12 bases between them. Here the CDR3 DNA reads TGTGCCAGCAGACTATTAGGGACCTCTGGGGCCAACGTCCTGACTTTC. Its translation: CASRLLGTSGANVLTF.

This clonotype was seen many times. The chain employs TRBV7-6 and TRBJ2-7; no definite D call. The germline gives CDR1 SGHVS, CDR2 FNYEAQ. The CDR3 contains 14 residues. V shed 2 bases and J shed 5 bases, with 13 bases lying between them. CDR3 bases: TGTGCCAGCAGCTTATACGGCCAGGCCAACGAGCAGTACTTC. Residues: CASSLYGQANEQYF.

The chain joins TRBV5-1 to TRBJ1-5; D gene ambiguous. CDR3 length: 15 residues. Germline V gene sequence: CDR1 SGHRS, CDR2 YFSETQ. Between the trimmed V and J ends, which lost 0 bases and 7 bases, there was a span of 14 bases. The CDR3 loop reads CASSLGGSGRQPQHF. In DNA form, the CDR3 reads TGCGCCAGCAGCTTGGGGGGTTCGGGGAGGCAGCCCCAGCATTTT.

In this sample, this clonotype turned up a few times. The V gene is TRBV20-1, the J gene TRBJ1-2; D is uncertain. The germline gives CDR1 DFQATT, CDR2 SNEGSKA (reference sequence). With 6 bases removed from V and 6 bases from J, the gap between germline ends came to 29 bases. The CDR3 contains 17 residues. CDR3 residues: CSARTVGSAGWVDGYTF. CDR3 bases: TGCAGTGCCCGAACGGTAGGGAGCGCAGGCTGGGTCGATGGCTACACCTTC.

About this clonotype itself: A read error may account for a junction end that differs from germline. This sequence joins TRBV29-1 and TRBJ2-3; D unclear. This CDR3 contains 8 residues. Germline assignment: CDR1 SQVTM and CDR2 ANQGSEA. In DNA, the CDR3 is TGCAGCGACGAGAGACTCATTTTT. Translation gives CSDERLIF.

The V gene is TRBV15, the J gene TRBJ2-2; D remains unclear. This CDR3 is built from 13 residues. Germline lookup yields CDR1 LNHNV and CDR2 YYDKDF (reference sequence). V lost 0 bases to trimming and J lost 6 bases, with 5 bases between them. In nucleotides, the CDR3 is TGTGCCACCAGCAGAGATTTCCCCGGGGAGCTGTTTTTT. This sequence encodes CATSRDFPGELFF.

This clonotype was seen a handful of times. The V call is TRBV5-1, the J call TRBJ1-1, with D maybe TRBD1 (6 bases). The CDR3 is made up of 15 amino acids. Looked up from germline, CDR1 is SGHRS and CDR2 is YFSETQ. Trimming took off 0 bases at V and 3 bases at J, with 12 bases between the two ends. CDR3 in DNA: TGCGCCAGCAGCTTGGGTACAGGGCAGGACACTGAAGCTTTCTTT. Translating gives CASSLGTGQDTEAFF.

This clonotype has ten or more counts. This chain connects TRBV7-9 to TRBJ2-7; TRBD1 matches 7 bases. The length of the CDR3 is 19 residues. CDR1 and CDR2 (germline): SEHNR, FQNEAQ (reference sequence). V lost 5 bases and J lost 3; bases outside the gene matches: 22. CDR3 amino acids: CASSPYAHRGASPLYEQYF. The CDR3 DNA reads as TGTGCCAGCAGCCCTTACGCCCACAGGGGAGCTAGTCCCCTCTACGAGCAGTACTTC.

This clonotype came up a few times. The chain combines TRBV7-2 with TRBJ2-7; D is perhaps TRBD1 (6 bases). CDR3 length: 14 residues. Trimming took off 1 base at V and 8 bases at J, with 15 bases between the two ends. From germline, CDR1 is SGHTA and CDR2 FQGNSA. This CDR3 is CASSLDARGHKQYF. CDR3 nucleotides: TGTGCCAGCAGCTTAGACGCCAGGGGCCACAAGCAGTACTTC.

With regard to this clonotype: With a much larger clone just one base away, this may be a read error. The chain employs TRBV9 and TRBJ2-7; TRBD1 matches 9 bases. The CDR3 sequence is 16 residues long. Germline V gene sequence: CDR1 SGDLS, CDR2 YYNGEE. CDR3 amino acids: CACSIDDRGIYYEQYF. The CDR3 DNA reads TGTGCCTGCAGCATAGACGACAGGGGGATCTACTACGAGCAGTACTTC.

A word on this clonotype: One base away lies a much larger clone, so this may be a sequencing read error. The chain couples TRBV7-9 to TRBJ2-1; the D is unclear. This CDR3 has 12 amino acids. Germline lookup yields CDR1 SEHNR and CDR2 FQNEAQ (reference sequence). The V end lost 7 bases, the J end lost 6 bases, and 10 bases lay between the germline ends. The CDR3 DNA reads as TGTGCCAGCATCCCGATCTGCAATGAGCAGTTCTTC. Amino acid sequence: CASIPICNEQFF.

This sequence joins TRBV5-1 and TRBJ2-3; 12 bases are shared with TRBD2. The CDR3 is made up of 16 amino acids. Looked up from germline, CDR1 is SGHRS and CDR2 is YFSETQ. V lost 1 base to trimming and J lost 5 bases; unmatched junction nucleotides: 5. CDR3 region: CASSLRTSGEGDTQYF. DNA of the CDR3: TGCGCCAGCAGCTTGCGGACTAGCGGGGAGGGAGATACGCAGTATTTT.